The T cell receptor beta chain described here comes from a study of T-cell memory formation after mild COVID-19 (dated by TCRdb to the early 2020s). Turning to the overall study: TCR sequence clusters from the two donors were found to be largely donor specific. In two donors, T-cell clones that expanded and contracted after mild COVID-19 were followed by sequencing TCRalpha and TCRbeta repertoires longitudinally. The cohort was made up of two young adult volunteers, one female and one male, who were previously healthy. What the research found in general, with its limitations: SARS-CoV-2 specificity was not confirmed for the second-wave clones peaking on day 37. Clones that contracted from day 15 to 85 showed balanced CD4/CD8 phenotypes, whereas a second wave of clones that expanded from day 15 to 37 leaned towards CD4+. The study included only a couple of mild cases, and larger cohorts that include severe cases with pre-infection samples were judged to be necessary. Contracting CD4+ clones were located mainly in the CM and EM memory subsets, whereas CD8+ clones were found to be enriched in EMRA. The detection of some responding clones in pre-infection memory suggests that pre-existing cross-reactive memory T cells joined the SARS-CoV-2 response.

This clonotype was seen at least ten times. The specificity of this receptor is unknown. Nothing much larger sits one base from this clone, and base qualities are not available. The germline ends are 9 bases apart after V is trimmed by 3 bases and J by 7 bases. Spanning cysteine to phenylalanine, the CDR3 consists of 13 amino acids. CDR3 DNA is the only sequence kept; it has 39 bases, read in frame from the first base. Looking up the germline V gene yields CDR1 MGHDK and CDR2 SYGVNS. The reads were generated on an Illumina NovaSeq 6000. cDNA libraries for TCRalpha and TCRbeta were prepared by 5'RACE using constant-segment primers, with sample barcodes and unique molecular identifiers added. RNA was extracted from every sample with Trizol reagent. Libraries were amplified in two PCR steps, with a second sample barcode and Illumina TruSeq adapters added in the second step. Sequencing of the libraries was done on an Illumina NovaSeq, producing 2 x 150 bp paired-end reads. Turning to the authors' computational methods: The reads were demultiplexed and collapsed into UMI-guided consensus sequences using migec v1.2.7. Using mixcr v2.1.11, UMI consensuses were aligned to TRA and TRB V and J templates and then assembled into clonotypes. A clonotype was counted as expanded or contracted only when both edgeR and NoisET called the clonotype significant, with the noise models trained on biological replicates. For edgeR calls, a false discovery rate-adjusted p below 0.01 and a log2 fold-change threshold of 1 were applied. As an exploratory analysis of dynamics, PCA with hierarchical clustering was applied to max-normalized trajectories of the 1000 most abundant clonotypes. The CD4 or CD8 phenotype of responding clones was assigned using the separately sequenced CD4+ and CD8+ repertoires. Clones were called with MiXCR by TCRdb after fastp trimmed the public reads at Q25, and only in-frame beta chains were retained. Each CDR3 protein gets just one entry, which takes the most common genes and DNA from the rows behind it. The V and J calls, along with clone size, are taken from TCRdb and not from the paper's own processing. This sample lists about 38,000 distinct CDR3 sequences; 11% were detected once. Approximately 28% of the sample belongs to the ten largest clones.

PBMCs were isolated by Ficoll-Paque density gradient centrifugation. The receptor's source is a man younger than 30 who had mild COVID-19 (a few samples of this study predate the infection). The sample titles of this study are shuffled in the database, so cell type and time point are left out; the donor was told from shared clones. The chain is assembled from TRBV25-1 and TRBJ1-4; a confident D gene designation cannot be given. The sequenced material came from PBMCs or a T cell subset sorted from them (not recorded which). The base sequence is TGTGCCAGCAGTGAGGAATTTAGTGAAAAACTGTTTTTT. Translated, this is CASSEEFSEKLFF.